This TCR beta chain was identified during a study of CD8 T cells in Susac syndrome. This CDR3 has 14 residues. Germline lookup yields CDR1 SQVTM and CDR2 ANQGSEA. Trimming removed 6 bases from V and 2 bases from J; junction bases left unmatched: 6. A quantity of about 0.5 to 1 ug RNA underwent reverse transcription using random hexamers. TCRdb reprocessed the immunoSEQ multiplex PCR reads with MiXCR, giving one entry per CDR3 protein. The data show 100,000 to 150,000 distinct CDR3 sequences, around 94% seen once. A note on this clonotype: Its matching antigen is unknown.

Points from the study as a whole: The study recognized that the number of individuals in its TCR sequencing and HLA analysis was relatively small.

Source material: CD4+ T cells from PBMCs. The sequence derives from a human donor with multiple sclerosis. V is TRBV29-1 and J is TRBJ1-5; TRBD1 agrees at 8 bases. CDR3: CSVAGQGGNQPQHF. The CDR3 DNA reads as TGCAGCGTAGCAGGACAGGGAGGCAATCAGCCCCAGCATTTT.